The T cell receptor (beta chain) under discussion was sequenced for a study of CD8+ T cells in alopecia areata. The CD4+ cells of five biomarker-study patients went through sorting. This sorting yielded CD25+CD127- cells. Peripheral blood, together with lesional scalp punch biopsies, was collected from alopecia areata patients. V trimming: 0 bases; J trimming: 8 bases; junction bases outside the gene matches: 11. CDR3 size: 17 residues. CDR1 is MNHEY and CDR2 is SMNVEV in the germline V gene (reference sequence). RNA was isolated and reverse transcribed to cDNA, the sequencing template. Measured with immunoSEQ multiplex PCR; TCRdb has only the in-frame clones, and not every one. The table shows 13,000 to 15,000 clones, with around 50% occurring only once.

This chain uses TRBV27 with TRBJ2-1; 9 nucleotides match TRBD2. The specimen was CD4+ Tregs sorted from blood. This receptor was taken from a human donor with alopecia areata. As DNA, the CDR3 is TGTGCCAGCAGTTTATCTTCCCTAGCGGGGACAACCTATGAGCAGTTCTTC. This sequence encodes CASSLSSLAGTTYEQFF.